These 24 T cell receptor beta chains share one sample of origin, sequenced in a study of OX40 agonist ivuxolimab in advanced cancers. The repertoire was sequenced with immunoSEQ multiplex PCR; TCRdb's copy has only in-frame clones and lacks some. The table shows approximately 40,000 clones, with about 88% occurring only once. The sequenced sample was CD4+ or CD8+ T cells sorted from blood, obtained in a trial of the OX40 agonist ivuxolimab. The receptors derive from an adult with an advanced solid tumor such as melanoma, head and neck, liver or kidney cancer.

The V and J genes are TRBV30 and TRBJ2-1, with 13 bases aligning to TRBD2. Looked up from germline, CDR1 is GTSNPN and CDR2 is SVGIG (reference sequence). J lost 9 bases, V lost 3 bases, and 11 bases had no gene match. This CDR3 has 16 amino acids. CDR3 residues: CAWSPGTSGIFGEQFF. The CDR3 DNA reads TGTGCCTGGAGCCCTGGGACTAGCGGGATATTTGGTGAGCAGTTCTTC.

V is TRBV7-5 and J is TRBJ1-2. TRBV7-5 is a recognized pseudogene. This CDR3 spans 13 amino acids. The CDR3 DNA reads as TGTGCCAGCAGCTCCCGTCAAAGCTATGGCTACACCTTC. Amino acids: CASSSRQSYGYTF.

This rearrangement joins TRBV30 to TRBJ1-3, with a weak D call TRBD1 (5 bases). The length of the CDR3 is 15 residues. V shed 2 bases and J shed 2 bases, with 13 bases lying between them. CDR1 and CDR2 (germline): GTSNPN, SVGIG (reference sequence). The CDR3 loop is CAWSQQVAPGNTIYF. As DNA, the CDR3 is TGTGCCTGGAGTCAACAGGTTGCTCCTGGAAACACCATATATTTT.

CDR3 protein: CASSKGQGDTDTQYF. CDR3 DNA sequence: TGTGCCAGCAGCAAAGGACAGGGCGACACAGATACGCAGTATTTT. V gene TRBV21-1 combines with J gene TRBJ2-3; the table's TRBD1 call for D was not verified on the DNA. TRBV21-1 is reported as a pseudogene. The CDR3 totals 15 residues.

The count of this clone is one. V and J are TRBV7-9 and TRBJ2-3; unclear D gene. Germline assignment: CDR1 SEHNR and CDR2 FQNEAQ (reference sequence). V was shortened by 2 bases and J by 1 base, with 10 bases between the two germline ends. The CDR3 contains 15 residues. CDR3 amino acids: CASSLLYGRTDTQYF. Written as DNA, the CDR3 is TGTGCCAGCAGCTTATTGTACGGACGCACAGATACGCAGTATTTT.

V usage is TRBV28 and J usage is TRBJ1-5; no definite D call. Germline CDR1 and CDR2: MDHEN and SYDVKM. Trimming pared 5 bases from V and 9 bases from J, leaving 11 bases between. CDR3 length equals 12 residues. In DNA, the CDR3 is TGTGCCAGCAGTCCCCTCATTTTGCCCCAGCATTTT. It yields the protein CASSPLILPQHF.

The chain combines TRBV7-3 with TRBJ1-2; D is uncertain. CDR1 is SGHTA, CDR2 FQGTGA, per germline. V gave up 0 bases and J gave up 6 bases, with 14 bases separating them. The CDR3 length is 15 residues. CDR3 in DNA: TGTGCCAGCAGCTTAACGCCCGGGCTGAGGGATGGCTACACCTTC. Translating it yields CASSLTPGLRDGYTF.

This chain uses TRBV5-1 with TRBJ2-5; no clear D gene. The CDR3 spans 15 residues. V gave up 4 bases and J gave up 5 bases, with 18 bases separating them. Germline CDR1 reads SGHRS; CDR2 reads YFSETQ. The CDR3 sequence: CASSASIPTRETQYF. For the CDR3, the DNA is TGCGCCAGCAGCGCCTCGATCCCAACGCGGGAGACCCAGTACTTC.

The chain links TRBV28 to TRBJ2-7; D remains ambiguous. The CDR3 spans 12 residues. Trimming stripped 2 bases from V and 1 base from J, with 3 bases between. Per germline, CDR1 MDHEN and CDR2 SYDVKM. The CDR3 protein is CASSLRSYEQYF. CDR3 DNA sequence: TGTGCCAGCAGTTTAAGGTCCTACGAGCAGTACTTC.

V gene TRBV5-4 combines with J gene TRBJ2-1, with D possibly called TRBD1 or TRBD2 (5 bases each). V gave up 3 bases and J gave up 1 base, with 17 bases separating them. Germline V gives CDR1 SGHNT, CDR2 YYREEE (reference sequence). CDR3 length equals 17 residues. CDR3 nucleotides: TGTGCCAGCAGCTGGGAAAAGGGATGGGGGTCCTACAATGAGCAGTTCTTC. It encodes CASSWEKGWGSYNEQFF.

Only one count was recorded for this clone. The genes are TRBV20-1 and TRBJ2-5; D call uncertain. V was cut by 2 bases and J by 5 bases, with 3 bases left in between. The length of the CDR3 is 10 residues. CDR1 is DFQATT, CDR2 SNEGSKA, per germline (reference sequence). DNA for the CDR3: TGCAGTGCTAGAATGGAGACCCAGTACTTC. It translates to CSARMETQYF.

The CDR3 region has the DNA TGCAGCGCCGAGCGGGACACAGATACGCAGTATTTT. Its translation is CSAERDTDTQYF. The chain couples TRBV29-1 to TRBJ2-3; 7 bases are shared with TRBD2. Germline assignment: CDR1 SQVTM and CDR2 ANQGSEA. The trim removed 7 bases at V and 2 bases at J, leaving 3 bases unmatched. CDR3 length: 12 amino acids.

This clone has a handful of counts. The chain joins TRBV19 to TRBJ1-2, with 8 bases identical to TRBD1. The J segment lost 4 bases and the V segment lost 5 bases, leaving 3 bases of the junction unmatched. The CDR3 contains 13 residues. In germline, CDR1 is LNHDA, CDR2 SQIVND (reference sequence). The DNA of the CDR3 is TGTGCCAGTAGTCCGGACAGGGCCTATGGCTACACCTTC. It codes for CASSPDRAYGYTF.

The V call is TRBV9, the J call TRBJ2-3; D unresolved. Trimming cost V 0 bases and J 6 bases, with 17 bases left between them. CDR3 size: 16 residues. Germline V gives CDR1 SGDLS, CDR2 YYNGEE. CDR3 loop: CASSVGAGRPPDTQYF. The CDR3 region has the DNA TGTGCCAGCAGCGTAGGGGCAGGCCGTCCCCCGGATACGCAGTATTTT.

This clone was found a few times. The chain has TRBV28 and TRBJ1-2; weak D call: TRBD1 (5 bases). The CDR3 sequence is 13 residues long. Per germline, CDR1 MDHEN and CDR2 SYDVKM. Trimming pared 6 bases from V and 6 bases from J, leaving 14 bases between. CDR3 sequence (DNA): TGTGCCAGCAGCGCCGGGACCCGGGATGGCTACACCTTC. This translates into CASSAGTRDGYTF.

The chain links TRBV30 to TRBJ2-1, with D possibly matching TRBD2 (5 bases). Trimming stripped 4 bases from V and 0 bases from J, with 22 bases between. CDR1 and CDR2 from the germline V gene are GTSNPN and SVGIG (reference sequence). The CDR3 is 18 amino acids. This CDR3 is CAWNNPFAGFSSYNEQFF. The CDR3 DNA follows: TGTGCCTGGAACAACCCCTTTGCGGGCTTTAGCTCCTACAATGAGCAGTTCTTC.

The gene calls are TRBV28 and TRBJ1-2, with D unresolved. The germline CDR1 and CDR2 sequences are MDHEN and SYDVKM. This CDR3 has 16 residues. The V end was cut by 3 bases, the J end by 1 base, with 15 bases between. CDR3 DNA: TGTGCCAGCAGTTTTTTACGGCGGACGGGTAACTATGGCTACACCTTC. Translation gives CASSFLRRTGNYGYTF.

The CDR3 region has the DNA TGTGCCAGCAGTTTAAGAGGGCAGGGTGGCTACACCTTC. Its translation is CASSLRGQGGYTF. This chain connects TRBV27 to TRBJ1-2, with D possibly being TRBD1 (5 bases). This CDR3 region has 13 residues. In germline, CDR1 is MNHEY, CDR2 SMNVEV (reference sequence). V lost 2 bases to trimming and J lost 7 bases, with 11 bases between them.

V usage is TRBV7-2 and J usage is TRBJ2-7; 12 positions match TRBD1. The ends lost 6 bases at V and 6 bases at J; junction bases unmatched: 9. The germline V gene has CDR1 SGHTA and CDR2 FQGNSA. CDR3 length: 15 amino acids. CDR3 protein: CASSFVGTGGPEQYF. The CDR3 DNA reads TGTGCCAGCAGTTTTGTAGGGACAGGGGGCCCCGAGCAGTACTTC.

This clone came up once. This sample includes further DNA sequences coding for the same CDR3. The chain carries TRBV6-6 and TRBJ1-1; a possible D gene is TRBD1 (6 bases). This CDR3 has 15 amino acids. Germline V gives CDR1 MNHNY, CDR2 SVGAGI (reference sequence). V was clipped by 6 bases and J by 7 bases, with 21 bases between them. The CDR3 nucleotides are TGTGCCAGCAGACCTGGGCAGGGGTTCTTGGTTGAAGCTTTCTTT. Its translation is CASRPGQGFLVEAFF.

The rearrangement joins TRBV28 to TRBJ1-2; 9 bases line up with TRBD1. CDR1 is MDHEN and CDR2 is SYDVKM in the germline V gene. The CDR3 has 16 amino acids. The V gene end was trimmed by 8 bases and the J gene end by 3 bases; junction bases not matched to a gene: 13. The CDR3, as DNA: TGTGCCAGCGGTCGACCTCACAGGGGGCGGGACTATGGCTACACCTTC. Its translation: CASGRPHRGRDYGYTF.

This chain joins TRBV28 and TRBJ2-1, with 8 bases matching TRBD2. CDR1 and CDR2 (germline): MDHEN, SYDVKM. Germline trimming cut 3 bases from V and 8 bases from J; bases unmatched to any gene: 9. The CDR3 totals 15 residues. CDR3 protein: CASSFKGLASHEQFF. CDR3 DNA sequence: TGTGCCAGCAGTTTTAAAGGACTAGCAAGCCATGAGCAGTTCTTC.

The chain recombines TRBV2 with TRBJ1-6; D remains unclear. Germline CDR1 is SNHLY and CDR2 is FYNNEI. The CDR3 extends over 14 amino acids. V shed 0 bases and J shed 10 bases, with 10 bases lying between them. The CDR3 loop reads CASSEAPFRSPLHF. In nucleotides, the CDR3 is TGTGCCAGCAGTGAAGCGCCTTTCCGGTCACCCCTCCACTTT.

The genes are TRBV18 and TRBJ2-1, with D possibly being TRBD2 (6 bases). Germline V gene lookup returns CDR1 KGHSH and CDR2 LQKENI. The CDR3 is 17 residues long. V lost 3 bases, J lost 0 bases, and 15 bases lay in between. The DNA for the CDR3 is TGTGCCAGCTCACCCCTGGGTAGCGGAGGCTCCTACAATGAGCAGTTCTTC. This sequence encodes CASSPLGSGGSYNEQFF. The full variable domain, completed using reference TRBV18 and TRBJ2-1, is NAGVMQNPRHLVRRRGQEARLRCSPMKGHSHVYWYRQLPEEGLKFMVYLQKENIIDESGMPKERFSAEFPKEGPSILRIQQVVRGDSAAYFCASSPLGSGGSYNEQFFGPGTRLTVL.